These 15 T cell receptor beta chains were all obtained from the same sample, sequenced in a study of blood T cell repertoires in COVID-19. The data were produced by immunoSEQ multiplex PCR, yet TCRdb's version contains in-frame clones alone and is incomplete. The table has hundreds of thousands of clones, around 91% seen once. The sample comprised PBMCs or T cells enriched from blood (not recorded which). The receptor source for this set is a middle-aged woman who had recovered from COVID-19.

V usage is TRBV6-5 and J usage is TRBJ2-7; D call uncertain. The V gene lost 5 bases and the J gene lost 7 bases, with 15 bases spanning the gap. CDR1 is MNHEY, CDR2 SVGAGI, per germline. The CDR3 has 13 amino acids. The CDR3 reads CASSLPGSREQYF. CDR3 sequence (DNA): TGTGCCAGCAGTCTTCCTGGGTCTAGGGAGCAGTACTTC.

The V gene is TRBV15, the J gene TRBJ2-7; 10 bases agree with TRBD1. The CDR3 runs to 14 residues. The germline V gene encodes CDR1 LNHNV and CDR2 YYDKDF (reference sequence). J lost 3 bases, V lost 5 bases, and 4 bases had no gene match. The CDR3 nucleotides are TGTGCCACCAGCGCGGACAGGGGGATCTACGAGCAGTACTTC. Encoded protein: CATSADRGIYEQYF.

The rearrangement uses TRBV30 and TRBJ1-4; TRBD1 might be the D (6 bases). The V and J ends lost 7 bases and 5 bases respectively, with 14 bases between them. Germline CDR1 is GTSNPN and CDR2 is SVGIG (reference sequence). The length of the CDR3 is 13 residues. Here the CDR3 reads CASEGVSNEKLFF. CDR3 nucleotide sequence: TGTGCCTCCGAGGGGGTGTCAAATGAAAAACTGTTTTTT.

The chain uses TRBV25-1 and TRBJ2-7; 8 bases are a match to TRBD1. Germline V lookup: CDR1 MGHDK, CDR2 SYGVNS. The V gene end was trimmed by 4 bases and the J gene end by 3 bases; junction bases not matched to a gene: 8. There are 15 residues in the CDR3. CDR3 DNA: TGTGCCAGCAGTGCATACAGGGGGATCCTCTACGAGCAGTACTTC. Residues: CASSAYRGILYEQYF.

The table lists this clone with a count of one. The V and J genes are TRBV30 and TRBJ2-7; 7 bases match TRBD2. The CDR3 spans 17 residues. Germline loops: CDR1 GTSNPN, CDR2 SVGIG (reference sequence). The V and J ends lost 2 bases and 4 bases, in that order; junction bases with no gene match: 17. The CDR3 reads CAWSSLPRLGTTYEQYF. The CDR3 nucleotides read TGTGCCTGGAGTTCCCTACCCCGTCTCGGGACTACGTACGAGCAGTACTTC.

This clone has only one observation. The chain links TRBV5-1 to TRBJ2-1, with 7 bases fitting TRBD2. This CDR3 contains 15 residues. With 4 bases clipped from V and 3 bases from J, the junction kept 7 bases outside the gene matches. In germline, CDR1 is SGHRS, CDR2 YFSETQ. Written as DNA, the CDR3 is TGCGCCAGCAGCCCCCCGGCGGGGGACTACAATGAGCAGTTCTTC. The encoded protein is CASSPPAGDYNEQFF.

The genes are TRBV28 and TRBJ2-5; D is perhaps TRBD1 (5 bases). V was shortened by 8 bases and J by 7 bases, with 20 bases between the two germline ends. The CDR3 consists of 14 residues. Germline CDR1 MDHEN, CDR2 SYDVKM. As DNA, the CDR3 is TGTGCCAGCGCAGTGTGGGGCTGGGGTCGGACCCAGTACTTC. Translation gives CASAVWGWGRTQYF.

The rearrangement joins TRBV7-9 to TRBJ1-4, with D tentatively TRBD1 (5 bases). Deletions cut 7 bases from V and 10 bases from J, with 16 bases between. The CDR3 extends over 13 amino acids. From germline, CDR1 is SEHNR and CDR2 FQNEAQ (reference sequence). The CDR3 reads CASIEPGDLKLFF. The DNA for the CDR3 is TGTGCCAGCATCGAGCCGGGGGACTTAAAACTGTTTTTT.

This chain joins TRBV19 and TRBJ1-2; D unresolved. The CDR3 loop spans 15 amino acids. The germline CDR1 and CDR2 sequences are LNHDA and SQIVND (reference sequence). V dropped 0 bases and J dropped 7 bases, with 15 bases sitting between them. CDR3 in amino acids: CASSIDHLGLLGYTF. CDR3 DNA: TGTGCCAGTAGTATAGATCACCTCGGGTTGCTTGGCTACACCTTC.

The chain carries TRBV2 and TRBJ1-5; no clear D gene. CDR3 length: 14 residues. Deletions cut 1 base from V and 7 bases from J, with 11 bases between. Germline V gives CDR1 SNHLY, CDR2 FYNNEI. CDR3 sequence: CASSEGQNEQPQHF. The CDR3 DNA follows: TGTGCCAGCAGTGAAGGTCAAAACGAGCAGCCCCAGCATTTT.

This chain links TRBV5-1 with TRBJ2-2; 7 nucleotides align to TRBD1. This CDR3 is 14 amino acids long. With V trimmed by 4 bases and J by 6 bases, 6 bases remained unmatched. CDR1 and CDR2 from the germline V gene are SGHRS and YFSETQ. The CDR3 bases are TGCGCCAGCAGCCAAATCCAGGGGGCCGGGGAGCTGTTTTTT. Protein sequence: CASSQIQGAGELFF.

This rearrangement joins TRBV5-4 to TRBJ2-1; 8 bases match TRBD1. The V gene's germline CDR1 is SGHNT and CDR2 YYREEE (reference sequence). J lost 7 bases, V lost 4 bases, and 10 bases had no gene match. CDR3 length equals 15 residues. Written as DNA, the CDR3 is TGTGCCAGCAGCGACCGGACAGGGTGGGATAATGAGCAGTTCTTC. This translates into CASSDRTGWDNEQFF.

This clone was recorded only once. The chain employs TRBV7-2 and TRBJ2-7; a weak D match, TRBD1 (6 bases). With 5 bases removed from V and 2 bases from J, the gap between germline ends came to 13 bases. Germline V lookup: CDR1 SGHTA, CDR2 FQGNSA. CDR3 length: 14 amino acids. In DNA, the CDR3 is TGTGCCAGCAGCACAAACAGGGACACCTACGAGCAGTACTTC. It is translated as CASSTNRDTYEQYF.

V usage is TRBV13 and J usage is TRBJ2-2; D gene uncertain. The V end was cut by 5 bases, the J end by 6 bases, with 7 bases between. The germline V gene has CDR1 PRHDT and CDR2 FYEKMQ (reference sequence). The CDR3 contains 12 residues. Written as DNA, the CDR3 is TGTGCCAGCAGCCCCAGGTCCGGGGAGCTGTTTTTT. Translated: CASSPRSGELFF.

The V gene is TRBV6-5, the J gene TRBJ2-3, with 7 bases lining up with TRBD1. The length of the CDR3 is 14 residues. Germline CDR1 MNHEY, CDR2 SVGAGI. Unmatched junction bases numbered 5, after V lost 6 bases and J lost 2 bases. The CDR3 loop reads CASRQTGYTDTQYF. The CDR3 DNA is TGTGCCAGCAGGCAGACAGGGTACACAGATACGCAGTATTTT.